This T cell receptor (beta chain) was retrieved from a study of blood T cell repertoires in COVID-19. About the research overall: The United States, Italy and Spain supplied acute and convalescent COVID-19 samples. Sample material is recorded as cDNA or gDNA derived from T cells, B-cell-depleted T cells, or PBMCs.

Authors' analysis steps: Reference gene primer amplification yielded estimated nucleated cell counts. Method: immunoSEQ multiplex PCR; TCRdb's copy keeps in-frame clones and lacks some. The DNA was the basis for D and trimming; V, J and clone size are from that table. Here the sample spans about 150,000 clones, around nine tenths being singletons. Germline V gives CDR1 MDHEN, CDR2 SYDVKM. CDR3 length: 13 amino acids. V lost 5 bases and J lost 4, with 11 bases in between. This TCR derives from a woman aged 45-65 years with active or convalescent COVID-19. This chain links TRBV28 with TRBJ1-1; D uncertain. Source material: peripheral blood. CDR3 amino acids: CASSPGGVTEAFF. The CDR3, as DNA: TGTGCCAGCAGTCCGGGTGGCGTCACTGAAGCTTTCTTT. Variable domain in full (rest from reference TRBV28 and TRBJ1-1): DVKVTQSSRYLVKRTGEKVFLECVQDMDHENMFWYRQDPGLGLRLIYFSYDVKMKEKGDIPEGYSVSREKKERFSLILESASTNQTSMYLCASSPGGVTEAFFGQGTRLTVV.